The clone carrying this T cell receptor (beta chain) was counted a few times. The data were taken from a study of long-term antiretroviral therapy in people with HIV. Samples were assayed with immunoSEQ v3.0 at survey level. TCRdb's table, derived via immunoSEQ multiplex PCR, lists solely in-frame clones and lacks some. The sample has about 50,000 clones, around 84% seen once. The CDR3 length is 14 residues. CDR1 and CDR2 from the germline V gene are MNHEY and SMNVEV (reference sequence). V was clipped by 2 bases and J by 4 bases, with 12 bases between them. The receptor comes from a woman between 18 and 30 years old with HIV. The genes are TRBV27 and TRBJ2-7; no firm D call. Sequenced material: unsorted PBMCs, taken 0.8 years after starting antiretroviral therapy. The CDR3 DNA reads TGTGCCAGCAGTTTAGGGCCGGGTAATTACGAGCAGTACTTC. This translates into CASSLGPGNYEQYF.